This TCR beta chain came from a study of vaccination and CD4 T cells after COVID-19. At the level of the study: Convalescent individuals numbered four females and six males, two being Hispanic.

CD4+ T cells that had been cultured provided DNA sequenced with the Oncomine TCR Beta short-read assay. Genomic DNA from cultured CD4+ T cells was extracted. Via MiXCR, TCRdb re-called the PCR reads, giving one row per CDR3 protein. Among over 15,000 distinct CDR3 sequences listed, less than 40% were seen once. Findings of the study overall: Relatively few convalescent patients were studied, without early post-infection timepoints.

V was trimmed by 2 bases and J by 2 bases, leaving 12 bases between them. This CDR3 region has 15 residues. Germline lookup yields CDR1 MNHEY and CDR2 SVGAGI. This clonotype was observed a few times. Its target is not known. Specified treatment: roughly ten-day PBMC culture with coronavirus spike peptide pools or control peptides (ViraFEST assay). ViraFEST used peptide pools to expand antigen-specific T cells and subsequently sequenced their TCRs. The chain joins TRBV6-5 to TRBJ1-1, with a possible D match to TRBD1 (5 bases). The source is a human donor who received a COVID-19 vaccine. The sample in question was CD4+ T cells from blood, cultured in vitro, obtained before SARS-CoV-2 vaccination. The CDR3 loop reads CASSYVVTGNTEAFF. As DNA, the CDR3 is TGTGCCAGCAGTTACGTTGTTACAGGCAACACTGAAGCTTTCTTT.